This T cell receptor (beta chain) was captured in a study of blood T cell repertoires in COVID-19. The CDR3 runs to 19 residues. The V end was cut by 8 bases, the J end by 3 bases, with 26 bases between. CDR1 is MNHEY, CDR2 SMNVEV, per germline (reference sequence). The authors' processing: The assay estimated nucleated cells by amplifying reference gene primers. Some clones are missing from TCRdb's copy, which holds only in-frame ones; the method was immunoSEQ multiplex PCR. D and trimming were read from the DNA, whereas the V and J calls and clone size are those reported in that table. The data show about 57,000 clones, around 79% seen once.

This TCR was recovered from a human donor in a cohort sampled during active COVID-19. V usage is TRBV27 and J usage is TRBJ2-6; possibly TRBD1 for D (6 bases). Sample: peripheral blood. The DNA of the CDR3 is TGTGCCAGCTCGCCCGGCCTGGGGCAGGGGAGTTATGGGGCCAACGTCCTGACTTTC. Encoded protein: CASSPGLGQGSYGANVLTF.